This TCR beta chain derives from a study of control samples from healthy donors and cancer patients. Germline assignment: CDR1 SGHTA and CDR2 FQGNSA. This CDR3 is built from 13 residues. Germline trimming cut 4 bases from V and 7 bases from J; bases unmatched to any gene: 2. Method: immunoSEQ multiplex PCR; TCRdb's copy keeps in-frame clones and lacks some. The data contain about 100,000 clones, about 89% of them singletons. Material for sequencing was blood. The chain is built from TRBV7-2 and TRBJ1-3; 9 bases fit TRBD1. The TCR comes from a man between 25 and 39 years old in good health. CDR3 bases: TGTGCCAGCAGCTCGGGACAGGGTAACACCATATATTTT. It specifies CASSSGQGNTIYF.